A selection of T cell receptor beta chains follows, all from one sample in a study of tumor-infiltrating lymphocytes in primary liver carcinoma. TCRdb recomputed calls from the multiplex PCR reads with MiXCR, one row per CDR3 protein. The data contain tens of thousands of distinct CDR3 sequences, roughly 72% of them singletons. Sequenced input: liver tumor tissue from sampling region 1. Every receptor here comes from a man between 35 and 55 years old with primary liver carcinoma and hepatitis B virus infection. Each CDR3 is given with its conserved first and last residue. The D gene is left open where the match is weak. Clone sizes are given selectively: once, few, many, or a class where the clone is expanded.

TRBV11-2,many,TRBJ2-5,TRBD2,CASSLVRRGGVETHYF,TGTGCCAGCAGCTTAGTTCGGCGGGGGGGCGTGGAGACCCACTACTTC
TRBV7-9,many,TRBJ2-5,-,CASSRTGTQETQYF,TGTGCCAGCAGTCGAACAGGGACCCAAGAGACCCAGTACTTC
TRBV11-2,-,TRBJ2-3,-,CASSLDTDTQYF,TGTGCCAGCAGCTTAGACACAGATACGCAGTATTTT
TRBV11-2,-,TRBJ2-2,-,CASSLVYWELFF,TGTGCCAGCAGCCTAGTTTACTGGGAGCTGTTTTTT
TRBV14,-,TRBJ1-1,-,CASSQVGRGGNTEASF,TGTGCCAGCAGCCAAGTTGGCAGGGGAGGGAACACTGAAGCTTCATTT
TRBV12-3/TRBV12-4,-,TRBJ2-7,-,CAITRREYYERYF,TGTGCCATCACCCGACGGGAATACTACGAGCGGTACTTC
TRBV29-1,many,TRBJ2-2,-,CSVDGRGSTGELFF,TGCAGCGTTGATGGGCGGGGAAGCACCGGGGAGCTGTTTTTT
TRBV12-3/TRBV12-4,-,TRBJ1-3,-,CASTPSFGNTIYF,TGCGCAAGCACCCCCTCCTTTGGAAACACCATATATTTT
TRBV28,many,TRBJ1-3,TRBD1,CASRDSLIHTIYF,TGTGCCAGCCGGGACAGCCTCATCCACACCATATATTTT
TRBV5-1,-,TRBJ2-2,-,CAGSLSANTVELFF,TGCGCCGGCAGCTTATCAGCGAACACCGTGGAGCTGTTTTTT
TRBV4-1,many,TRBJ2-7,TRBD1,CASSQERDRRYEQYF,TGCGCCAGCAGCCAAGAACGGGACAGGCGCTACGAGCAGTACTTC
TRBV4-2,-,TRBJ2-3,TRBD2,CASSHVALLAGATETQYF,TGTGCCAGCAGCCATGTGGCGCTTCTAGCGGGAGCGACGGAAACGCAGTATTTT
TRBV9,-,TRBJ2-7,-,CASNVGAGIYEQYF,TGTGCCAGCAACGTGGGGGCAGGGATATACGAGCAGTACTTC
TRBV5-5,-,TRBJ2-2,-,CASSLEAGAGEPFF,TGTGCCAGCAGTTTGGAGGCGGGTGCCGGGGAGCCGTTTTTT
TRBV28,-,TRBJ2-7,-,CASSLNPPGRTYEHYF,TGTGCCAGCAGTTTAAACCCCCCCGGCCGGACCTACGAGCACTACTTC
TRBV6-5,-,TRBJ1-1,-,CASTCAGVRAEAFF,TGTGCCAGCACTTGCGCTGGGGTGCGGGCTGAAGCTTTCTTT
TRBV11-2,-,TRBJ1-1,-,CASSLVPGTEAFF,TGCGCCAGCAGCTTAGTGCCAGGGACCGAAGCTTTCTTT
TRBV11-2,once,TRBJ2-2,-,CASSLALGGTNTRGLFF,TGTGCCAGCAGCTTGGCATTAGGAGGGACGAACACCAGGGGGCTGTTTTTT
TRBV11-3,many,TRBJ2-7,-,CASSLQSEQYF,TGTGCCAGCAGCCTCCAGAGCGAGCAGTACTTC
TRBV28,-,TRBJ1-5,-,CASSNEPGSNQPQHF,TGTGCCAGCAGTAATGAACCGGGAAGCAATCAGCCCCAGCATTTT
TRBV4-3,once,TRBJ2-5,-,CASSWRRAQETEYF,TGTGCCAGTAGCTGGAGACGGGCTCAAGAGACCGAGTACTTC
TRBV6-5,many,TRBJ1-1,TRBD1,CASSYSGQENTDAFF,TGTGCCAGCAGTTACTCGGGACAGGAGAACACTGATGCTTTCTTT
TRBV5-1,-,TRBJ2-2,-,CASSPAKGNPNTGELFF,TGCGCCAGTAGCCCCGCCAAAGGAAACCCGAACACCGGGGAGCTGTTTTTT
TRBV11-2,-,TRBJ2-5,-,CSSSQTPGGEKETQYF,TGTTCCAGCAGTCAAACTCCTGGCGGGGAGAAAGAGACACAGTACTTC
TRBV11-2,-,TRBJ2-5,-,CASNLERLALGKKETQYF,TGTGCCAGTAACTTAGAGAGGCTAGCCCTGGGAAAAAAAGAGACCCAGTACTTC
TRBV6-5,few,TRBJ2-7,TRBD1,CASSVSQGAEQCF,TGTGCCAGCAGTGTTTCACAGGGGGCAGAGCAGTGCTTC
TRBV20-1,-,TRBJ2-7,-,CTVRTVTMGHEQYF,TGCACTGTCAGAACAGTTACCATGGGCCACGAGCAGTACTTC
TRBV11-2,-,TRBJ1-1,-,CASSISAFDTEALF,TGTGCCAGCAGCATATCGGCCTTCGACACTGAAGCTCTCTTT
TRBV24-1,few,TRBJ2-1,-,CAASDSAGTSYNEQFF,TGTGCCGCCAGTGATTCCGCCGGAACAAGTTACAATGAGCAGTTCTTC
TRBV6-2/TRBV6-3,many,TRBJ1-1,-,CASSYSAWYTEAFF,TGTGCCAGCAGTTACTCCGCCTGGTACACCGAAGCTTTCTTT
TRBV29-1,medium-sized,TRBJ2-5,-,CSVEDRAGGETQYF,TGCAGCGTTGAAGATCGGGCCGGGGGAGAGACCCAGTACTTC
TRBV11-3,many,TRBJ2-5,-,CASSPIGGGWETQYF,TGTGCCAGCAGCCCCATTGGAGGGGGCTGGGAGACCCAGTACTTC
TRBV29-1,medium-sized,TRBJ2-1,-,CSVYRNEQFF,TGCAGCGTTTACCGCAATGAGCAGTTCTTC
TRBV4-2,-,TRBJ2-1,TRBD2,CTNGGSSRSEQFF,TGTACCAACGGCGGGAGCTCACGTTCTGAGCAGTTCTTC
TRBV5-4,medium-sized,TRBJ1-2,-,CASSDGPGLKDYGYTF,TGTGCCAGCAGCGACGGACCAGGGTTAAAGGACTATGGGTACACCTTC
TRBV29-1,-,TRBJ2-6,TRBD1,CSVDATGTGATGANVLTF,TGCAGCGTTGATGCAACCGGGACAGGGGCAACTGGGGCCAACGTCCTGACTTTC
TRBV11-2,-,TRBJ2-5,TRBD2,CASIQTPGGGKETKYF,TGTGCCAGCATCCAAACCCCTGGCGGGGGGAAAGAGACGAAGTACTTC
TRBV6-5,once,TRBJ1-4,-,CANSLTRGEKLFF,TGTGCCAATAGTCTCACTAGGGGTGAAAAATTGTTTTTT
TRBV11-2,-,TRBJ2-3,-,CASSRQAINLIDTQYF,TGTGCCAGCAGCCGACAAGCCATCAACCTCATAGATACGCAGTATTTT
TRBV11-2,-,TRBJ1-4,-,CVSGLDGLANEKLFF,TGTGTCAGCGGCTTAGACGGGCTCGCTAATGAAAAACTGTTTTTT
TRBV11-3,-,TRBJ2-1,TRBD1,CTSSPAGQGIVDEQFF,TGTACCAGCAGCCCAGCAGGACAGGGGATAGTAGATGAGCAGTTCTTC
TRBV7-9,-,TRBJ1-2,-,CASTTAGRLSQYGYTF,TGTGCCAGCACCACCGCGGGCAGGCTGTCCCAGTATGGCTACACCTTC
TRBV6-5,-,TRBJ2-7,TRBD2,CASSTGLAYGQYF,TGTGCCAGCAGTACGGGACTAGCCTACGGGCAGTACTTC